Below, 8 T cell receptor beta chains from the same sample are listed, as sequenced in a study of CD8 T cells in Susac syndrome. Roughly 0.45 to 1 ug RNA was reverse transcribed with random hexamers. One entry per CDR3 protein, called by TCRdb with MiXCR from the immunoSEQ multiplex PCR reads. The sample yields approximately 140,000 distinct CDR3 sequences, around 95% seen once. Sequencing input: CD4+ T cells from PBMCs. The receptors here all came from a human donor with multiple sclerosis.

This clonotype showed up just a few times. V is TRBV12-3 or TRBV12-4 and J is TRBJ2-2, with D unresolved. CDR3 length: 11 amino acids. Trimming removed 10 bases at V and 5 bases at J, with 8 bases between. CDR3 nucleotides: TGTGCCACCCAGAGGACCGGGGAGCTGTTTTTT. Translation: CATQRTGELFF.

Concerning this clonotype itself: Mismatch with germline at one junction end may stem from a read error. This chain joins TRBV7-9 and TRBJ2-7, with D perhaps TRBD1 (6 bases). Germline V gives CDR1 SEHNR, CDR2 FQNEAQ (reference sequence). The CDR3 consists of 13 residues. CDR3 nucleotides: TGTGCCAGCAGCTCGGGACACTCGTACGAGCAGAACTTC. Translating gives CASSSGHSYEQNF.

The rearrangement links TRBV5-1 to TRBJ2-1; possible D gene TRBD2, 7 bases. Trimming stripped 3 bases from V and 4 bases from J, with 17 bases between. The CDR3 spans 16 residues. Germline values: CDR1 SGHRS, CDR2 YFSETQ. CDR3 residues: CASSWIGGGVYNEQFF. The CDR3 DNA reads TGCGCCAGCAGCTGGATAGGAGGGGGGGTATACAATGAGCAGTTCTTC. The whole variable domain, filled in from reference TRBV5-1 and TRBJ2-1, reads KAGVTQTPRYLIKTRGQQVTLSCSPISGHRSVSWYQQTPGQGLQFLFEYFSETQRNKGNFPGRFSGRQFSNSRSEMNVSTLELGDSALYLCASSWIGGGVYNEQFFGPGTRLTVL.

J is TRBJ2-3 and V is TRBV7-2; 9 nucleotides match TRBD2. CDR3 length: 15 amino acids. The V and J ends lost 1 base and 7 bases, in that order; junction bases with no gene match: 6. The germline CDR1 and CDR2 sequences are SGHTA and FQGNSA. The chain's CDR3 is CASSLEAGGRNTQYF. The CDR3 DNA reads TGTGCCAGCAGCTTAGAAGCGGGGGGTCGGAATACGCAGTATTTT.

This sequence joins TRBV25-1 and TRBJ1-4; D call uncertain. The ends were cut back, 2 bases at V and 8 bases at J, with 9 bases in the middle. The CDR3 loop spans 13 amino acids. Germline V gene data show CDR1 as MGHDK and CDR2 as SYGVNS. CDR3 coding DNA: TGTGCCAGCAGTGAACCGGGTACGGAAAAACTGTTTTTT. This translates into CASSEPGTEKLFF.

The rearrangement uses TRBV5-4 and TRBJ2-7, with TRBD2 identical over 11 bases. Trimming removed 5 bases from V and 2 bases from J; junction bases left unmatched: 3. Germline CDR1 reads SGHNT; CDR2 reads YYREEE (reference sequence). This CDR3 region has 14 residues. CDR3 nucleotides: TGTGCCAGCAGGGGTAGCGGGGGGGCCTACGAGCAGTACTTC. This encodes CASRGSGGAYEQYF.

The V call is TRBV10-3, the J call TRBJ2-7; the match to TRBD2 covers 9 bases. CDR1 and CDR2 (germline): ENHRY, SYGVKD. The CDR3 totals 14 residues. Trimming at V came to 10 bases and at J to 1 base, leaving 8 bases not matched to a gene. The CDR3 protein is CATKGSGGSYEQYF. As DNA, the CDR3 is TGTGCCACCAAGGGTAGCGGGGGTTCCTACGAGCAGTACTTC.

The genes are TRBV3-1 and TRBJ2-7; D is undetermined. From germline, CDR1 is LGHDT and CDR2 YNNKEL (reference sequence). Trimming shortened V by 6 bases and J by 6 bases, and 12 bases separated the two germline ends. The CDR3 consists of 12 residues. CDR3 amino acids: CASRDTAAEQYF. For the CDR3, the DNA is TGTGCCAGCAGGGATACGGCGGCCGAGCAGTACTTC.